The clone carrying this T cell receptor beta chain was seen a handful of times. Its matching antigen is unknown. Trimming cost V 2 bases and J 7 bases, with 10 bases left between them. Per germline, CDR1 GTSNPN and CDR2 SVGIG (reference sequence). This CDR3 spans 12 amino acids. This record belongs to a study of early T cells in non-severe SARS-CoV-2 infection. Study summary: Bulk RNA isolated from unsorted whole blood underwent sequencing; chains were not paired.

In the library, individual cDNA molecules carried attached unique molecular identifiers. TCRdb recomputed calls from the 5' RACE reads with MiXCR, one row per CDR3 protein. This repertoire shows approximately 20,000 distinct CDR3 sequences, more than 4% found once; its top ten account for roughly 7%. Study conclusions and caveats: VDJdb matching favored anti-spike CD8 responses, missing private and CD4 specificities.

J is TRBJ2-3 and V is TRBV30; possible D gene TRBD1, 6 bases. The TCR originated in an adult who was a healthcare worker with PCR-confirmed SARS-CoV-2 infection or an uninfected control (not recorded which). Sequencing used whole blood. The DNA for the CDR3 is TGTGCCTGGAGTCCCCAGGGGTATACGCAGTATTTT. Translated: CAWSPQGYTQYF.